The clone carrying this T cell receptor (beta chain) was seen only once. Antigen unknown. The table came from immunoSEQ multiplex PCR; TCRdb's copy has only in-frame clones and leaves some out. Here the sample spans more than 250,000 clones, 75% to 90% being singletons. The data were obtained in a study of cytomegalovirus exposure and HLA in healthy donors. Across the whole study: In a later analysis, the roughly 130 validation repertoires were reported to have used the same platform as the roughly 670 first-cohort repertoires. Broader study findings: Most TCR sequences proved rare, with some public TCRs found in many donors. Cytomegalovirus association was listed for approximately 150 TCR beta chains. The tendency of first-cohort TCR clusters to co-occur in the roughly 130 validation repertoires emerged from a later analysis.

V dropped 4 bases and J dropped 0 bases, with 11 bases sitting between them. This CDR3 has 15 amino acids. Germline V gene sequence: CDR1 SGDLS, CDR2 YYNGEE. The TCR originated in a woman younger than 45 in good health and CMV-seropositive. The sequencing sample was made of PBMCs. The chain uses TRBV9 and TRBJ2-1, with TRBD1 as a possible D gene (6 bases). CDR3 sequence reads: CASSHDRRSYNEQFF. DNA of the CDR3: TGTGCCAGCAGCCACGACAGGCGCTCCTACAATGAGCAGTTCTTC.